This paragraph reports one T cell receptor (beta chain). This record belongs to a study of blood T cell repertoires in COVID-19. Across the whole study: The origin of the acute and convalescent COVID-19 samples was the United States, Italy and Spain. T cells, B-cell-depleted T cells, or PBMCs provided the cDNA or gDNA that served as material.

The junction had 8 bases not matched to a gene; V was cut back by 0 bases and J by 4 bases. In germline, CDR1 is SGDLS, CDR2 YYNGEE. The CDR3 extends over 16 amino acids. TCRdb's copy holds only in-frame clones and misses some; the assay was immunoSEQ multiplex PCR. The sample has over 120,000 clones, 76% seen once. The sequenced sample consisted of peripheral blood. The sequence came from a woman older than 75 with active or convalescent COVID-19. The rearrangement uses TRBV9 and TRBJ2-5, with 8 bases identical to TRBD2. The CDR3 DNA is TGTGCCAGCAGCGTAGCCGGCGGGGGGCTGGGAGAGACCCAGTACTTC. It specifies CASSVAGGGLGETQYF.